This T cell receptor (beta chain) was recorded in a study of blood T cell repertoires in COVID-19. The overall study: The origin of the acute and convalescent COVID-19 samples was the United States, Italy and Spain.

Points on this clone: Relative to the germline gene, one junction end is altered; a read error may explain this.

Clones were read by immunoSEQ multiplex PCR, and TCRdb kept only the in-frame ones, dropping some. The sample holds over 150,000 clones, around 81% seen once. The sample taken for sequencing was peripheral blood. The TCR was taken from a woman at least 80 years old with COVID-19, enrolled during active disease.

This CDR3 reads CASSAGTSGRGEQFF. The CDR3 DNA follows: TGTGCTAGCAGCGCTGGGACTAGCGGGAGAGGTGAGCAGTTCTTC. V and J are TRBV7-7 and TRBJ2-1; 14 bases map to TRBD2. This CDR3 spans 15 amino acids. Germline V gene data show CDR1 as SSHAT and CDR2 as FNYEAQ (reference sequence). The full variable domain, in which reference TRBV7-7 and TRBJ2-1 provide the parts outside the CDR3, is GAGVSQSPRYKVTKRGQDVTLRCDPISSHATLYWYQQALGQGPEFLTYFNYEAQPDKSGLPSDRFSAERPEGSISTLTIQRTEQRDSAMYRCASSAGTSGRGEQFFGPGTRLTVL.